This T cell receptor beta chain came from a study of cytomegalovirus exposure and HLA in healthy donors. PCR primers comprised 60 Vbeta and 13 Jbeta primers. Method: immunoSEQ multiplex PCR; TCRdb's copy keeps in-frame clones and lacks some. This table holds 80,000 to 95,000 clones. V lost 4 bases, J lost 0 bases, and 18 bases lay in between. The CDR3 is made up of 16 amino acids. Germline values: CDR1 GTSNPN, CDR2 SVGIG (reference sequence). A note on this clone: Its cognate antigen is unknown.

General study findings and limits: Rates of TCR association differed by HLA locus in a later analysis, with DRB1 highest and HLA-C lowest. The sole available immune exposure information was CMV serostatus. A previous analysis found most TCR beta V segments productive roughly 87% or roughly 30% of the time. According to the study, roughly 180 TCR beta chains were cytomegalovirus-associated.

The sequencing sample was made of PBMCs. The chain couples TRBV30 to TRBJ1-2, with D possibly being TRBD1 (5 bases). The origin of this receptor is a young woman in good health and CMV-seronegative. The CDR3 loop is CAWIPRGRDANYGYTF. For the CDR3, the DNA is TGTGCCTGGATACCAAGGGGTCGCGACGCTAACTATGGCTACACCTTC.